A single sample is the source of the 3 T cell receptor beta chains below, sequenced in a study of beta chain features in type 1 diabetes. Expressed TCRB transcripts were sequenced because the entire RNA isolate underwent reverse transcription. TCRdb keeps only in-frame clones here, not all; method: immunoSEQ multiplex PCR. The table lists hundreds of thousands of clones, 15% to 19% of them singletons. Specimen: naive CD4+ T cells from blood. Source of these receptors: a man aged 18 to 30 in good health.

The V gene is TRBV28, the J gene TRBJ1-1; 9 bases match TRBD1. The CDR3 is 15 residues long. CDR1 MDHEN and CDR2 SYDVKM come from the germline V gene. V shed 4 bases, J shed 2 bases, and the junction held 5 bases outside the gene matches. The CDR3, as DNA: TGTGCCAGCAGTTGGGGACAGGGAACTAACACTGAAGCTTTCTTT. Translation gives CASSWGQGTNTEAFF.

This clone was counted a few times. J is TRBJ1-4 and V is TRBV10-3, with 7 bases identical to TRBD1. CDR1 is ENHRY, CDR2 SYGVKD, per germline. V shed 4 bases and J 5 bases; nucleotides not matched to a gene: 1. The CDR3 consists of 13 residues. This chain's CDR3 is CAISGGQNEKLFF. For the CDR3, the DNA is TGTGCCATCAGTGGGGGACAGAATGAAAAACTGTTTTTT.

The chain has TRBV9 and TRBJ1-2; D may be TRBD1 (6 bases). The CDR3 runs 15 residues. Between the trimmed V and J ends, which lost 4 bases and 2 bases, there was a span of 15 bases. CDR1 is SGDLS and CDR2 is YYNGEE in the germline V gene. The CDR3 bases are TGTGCCAGCAGCCCCCAGGGGTTGGGGAACTATGGCTACACCTTC. Amino acids: CASSPQGLGNYGYTF.